This T cell receptor beta chain appears in the sequencing data of a study of blood T cell repertoires in COVID-19. As handled by the study authors: For nucleated cells, counts were estimated from reference gene primer amplification. The assay was immunoSEQ multiplex PCR, and TCRdb's table has in-frame clones only and misses some. Clonal size and the V and J genes are those of that table, whereas D and trimming came from the DNA. Found here are about 33,000 clones, roughly 85% of them singletons; the top ten hold less than 9.5%. After removal of 4 bases from V and 4 bases from J, the junction contained 9 bases not matched to a gene. The CDR3 has 15 residues. CDR1 is SGDLS, CDR2 YYNGEE, per germline. A single count supports this clone.

This sequence originates from a human donor in a cohort sampled during active COVID-19. The material sequenced was peripheral blood. V gene TRBV9 combines with J gene TRBJ2-5, with 8 bases fitting TRBD1. CDR3 DNA sequence: TGTGCCAGCAGCCAGGTACCGGACAGGGTAGAGACCCAGTACTTC. This sequence encodes CASSQVPDRVETQYF.